This is a list of T cell receptor beta chains from one sample in a study of naive and memory T cell subsets. TCRdb used MiXCR to reprocess the 5' RACE reads, holding one entry per CDR3 protein. The sample lists tens of thousands of distinct CDR3 sequences; under 30% were seen once. Source of these receptors: a female donor in good health. Each CDR3 is given with its conserved first and last residue. D genes are given only for firm matches. Size values are once, few and many counts, or a class for expanded clones, and some rows have none.

d_call j_call clone_size v_call cdr3_aa cdr3_nt
- TRBJ2-1 - TRBV7-8 CASSLPSSYNEQFF TGTGCCAGCAGCTTACCTAGCTCCTACAATGAGCAGTTCTTC
- TRBJ1-1 few TRBV20-1 CSALAPWSTEAFF TGCAGTGCTTTAGCCCCCTGGTCCACTGAAGCTTTCTTT
- TRBJ2-7 - TRBV12-5 CASGLNADLNRAEQYF TGTGCTAGTGGTTTGAATGCGGACCTTAACCGAGCAGAGCAGTACTTC
TRBD2 TRBJ2-1 - TRBV10-1 CASSSKRESSYNEQFF TGCGCCAGCTCCTCTAAGCGGGAGAGCTCCTACAATGAGCAGTTCTTC
- TRBJ2-1 medium-sized TRBV10-3 CAISEVDNSYNEQFF TGTGCCATCAGTGAGGTGGATAACTCCTACAATGAGCAGTTCTTC
- TRBJ1-5 medium-sized TRBV25-1 CASSVRTARKNQPQHF TGTGCCAGCAGTGTCAGGACAGCTCGAAAAAATCAGCCCCAGCATTTT
TRBD2 TRBJ2-1 - TRBV6-4 CASSDTSGGDEQFF TGTGCCAGCAGTGACACCTCGGGGGGGGATGAGCAGTTCTTC
- TRBJ1-2 many TRBV10-3 CAISDETAYGYTF TGTGCCATCAGTGACGAAACAGCCTATGGCTACACCTTC
TRBD1 TRBJ2-6 few TRBV5-1 CASSSGQGTSGANVLTF TGCGCCAGCAGCTCTGGACAGGGAACCTCTGGGGCCAACGTCCTGACTTTC
TRBD2 TRBJ2-7 many TRBV7-1 CASSSGLAGAGLEQYF TGTGCCAGCAGCTCCGGCCTAGCGGGGGCGGGATTGGAGCAGTACTTC
- TRBJ1-2 many TRBV10-3 CAISEGTPTYGYTF TGTGCCATCAGTGAGGGGACACCAACTTATGGCTACACCTTC
- TRBJ2-1 - TRBV20-1 CSAYKTSPVGNEQFF TGCAGTGCTTACAAGACTTCTCCGGTGGGCAATGAGCAGTTCTTC
- TRBJ2-1 - TRBV9 CASSVQGGVGYNEQFF TGTGCCAGCAGCGTCCAGGGGGGCGTGGGATACAATGAGCAGTTCTTC
- TRBJ1-4 medium-sized TRBV7-8 CASSLGLTSATNEKLFF TGTGCCAGCAGCTTGGGCCTTACCAGTGCAACTAATGAAAAACTGTTTTTT
- TRBJ1-1 many TRBV19 CASSIEGMTEAFF TGTGCCAGTAGTATCGAGGGTATGACTGAAGCTTTCTTT
TRBD1 TRBJ2-1 medium-sized TRBV6-6 CASSQTGENYNEQFF TGTGCCAGCAGCCAGACAGGGGAGAATTACAATGAGCAGTTCTTC
TRBD1 TRBJ2-6 many TRBV3-1 CASSHTGGSGANVLTF TGTGCCAGCAGCCATACAGGGGGGTCTGGGGCCAACGTCCTGACTTTC
TRBD1 TRBJ2-6 - TRBV15 CATSRETGGSGANVLTF TGTGCCACCAGCAGAGAGACAGGGGGCTCTGGGGCCAACGTCCTGACTTTC
TRBD1 TRBJ2-7 medium-sized TRBV7-2 CASRLSGQVSYEQYF TGTGCCAGCAGACTATCAGGACAGGTCTCCTACGAGCAGTACTTC
- TRBJ1-2 few TRBV20-1 CSAPQRANYGYTF TGCAGTGCTCCCCAGAGAGCTAACTATGGCTACACCTTC
- TRBJ2-7 few TRBV6-5 CASIGKGGYEQYF TGTGCCAGCATTGGGAAGGGTGGGTACGAGCAGTACTTC
- TRBJ2-3 few TRBV20-1 CSARGREKRSGTDTQYF TGCAGTGCTAGGGGACGGGAAAAGCGCTCGGGCACAGATACGCAGTATTTT
TRBD1 TRBJ2-2 many TRBV11-1 CASSLLGTAFTGELFF TGTGCCAGCAGCTTATTAGGGACAGCCTTCACCGGGGAGCTGTTTTTT
- TRBJ2-5 - TRBV29-1 CSVVGQAETQYF TGCAGCGTTGTGGGGCAGGCAGAGACCCAGTACTTC
- TRBJ1-1 few TRBV20-1 CSARVVGGRNTEAFF TGCAGTGCTAGAGTCGTGGGGGGTAGGAACACTGAAGCTTTCTTT
- TRBJ1-5 few TRBV29-1 CSAQTRDNQPQHF TGCAGCGCCCAAACACGGGACAATCAGCCCCAGCATTTT
TRBD2 TRBJ2-5 few TRBV20-1 CSARISGRAGETQYF TGCAGTGCTAGAATCAGCGGGAGGGCCGGAGAGACCCAGTACTTC
- TRBJ2-1 medium-sized TRBV29-1 CSAYGGIPGGEQFF TGCAGCGCCTACGGGGGTATTCCCGGCGGTGAGCAGTTCTTC
- TRBJ2-7 few TRBV15 CATRGGETEKYF TGTGCCACCAGAGGGGGGGAGACTGAGAAGTACTTC
- TRBJ2-7 - TRBV29-1 CSALAYEQYF TGCAGCGCCCTAGCCTACGAGCAGTACTTC
- TRBJ2-1 - TRBV6-6 CASRGKLAVYNEQFF TGTGCCAGCAGGGGGAAACTAGCCGTCTACAATGAGCAGTTCTTC
- TRBJ2-2 many TRBV27 CASSVSTPSNTGELFF TGTGCCAGCAGTGTATCAACGCCTTCGAACACCGGGGAGCTGTTTTTT
- TRBJ2-2 few TRBV6-2/TRBV6-3 CASSWGTGELFF TGTGCCAGCAGTTGGGGCACCGGGGAGCTGTTTTTT
- TRBJ1-1 - TRBV6-2/TRBV6-3 CASSTTGTEAFF TGTGCCAGCAGTACCACGGGAACTGAAGCTTTCTTT
TRBD1 TRBJ1-1 many TRBV20-1 CSARPDRGPEAFF TGCAGTGCTAGGCCCGACAGGGGCCCTGAAGCTTTCTTT
TRBD2 TRBJ2-3 - TRBV29-1 CSVDGRGGTDTQYF TGCAGCGTTGACGGCCGGGGGGGCACAGATACGCAGTATTTT
- TRBJ1-1 few TRBV6-5 CASSYTGNTEAFF TGTGCCAGCAGTTACACAGGGAACACTGAAGCTTTCTTT
- TRBJ2-1 many TRBV29-1 CSVYRDGDNEQFF TGCAGCGTGTACCGGGACGGAGACAATGAGCAGTTCTTC
- TRBJ1-2 medium-sized TRBV4-1 CASSPTLVQANAYGYTF TGCGCCAGCAGCCCAACCCTTGTACAGGCGAATGCCTATGGCTACACCTTC
- TRBJ1-1 medium-sized TRBV29-1 CSVNRRMNTEAFF TGCAGCGTTAACCGGCGGATGAACACTGAAGCTTTCTTT
- TRBJ2-1 medium-sized TRBV5-4 CASSLALTPRNEQFF TGTGCCAGCAGCTTGGCCTTGACTCCCAGGAATGAGCAGTTCTTC
- TRBJ2-1 - TRBV13 CASSLGRARYNEQFF TGTGCCAGCAGCTTAGGGAGGGCCAGATACAATGAGCAGTTCTTC
- TRBJ2-1 - TRBV10-3 CAISRVGNEQFF TGTGCCATCAGCAGGGTGGGCAATGAGCAGTTCTTC
- TRBJ1-6 medium-sized TRBV3-2 CASSPPGWGTGDGDSPLHF TGTGCCAGCAGCCCCCCCGGATGGGGGACAGGAGATGGGGATTCACCCCTCCACTTT
- TRBJ2-7 - TRBV20-1 CSALDLSSYEQYF TGCAGTGCTCTGGACCTGAGCTCCTACGAGCAGTACTTC
- TRBJ1-1 - TRBV20-1 CSARAGTWNTEAFF TGCAGTGCTAGAGCCGGGACATGGAACACTGAAGCTTTCTTT
- TRBJ2-4 many TRBV12-3/TRBV12-4 CASSREWPLAKNIQYF TGTGCCAGCAGCCGGGAGTGGCCTTTAGCCAAAAACATTCAGTACTTC
- TRBJ1-1 many TRBV18 CASSPRSTGTNTEAFF TGTGCCAGCTCACCACGGTCCACAGGAACGAACACTGAAGCTTTCTTT
- TRBJ1-1 - TRBV20-1 CSAPVGGRTEAFF TGCAGTGCCCCAGTGGGGGGGCGGACTGAAGCTTTCTTT
TRBD1 TRBJ2-1 - TRBV13 CASSWDRGRINEQFF TGTGCCAGCAGCTGGGACAGGGGTCGCATCAATGAGCAGTTCTTC
- TRBJ2-1 - TRBV6-2/TRBV6-3 CASTGHNEQFF TGTGCCAGCACCGGGCACAATGAGCAGTTCTTC
- TRBJ2-3 many TRBV5-6 CASSPSAHTDTQYF TGTGCCAGCAGCCCTTCGGCCCACACAGATACGCAGTATTTT
- TRBJ2-3 many TRBV25-1 CASSRDIGDTQYF TGTGCCAGCAGTAGGGACATCGGGGATACGCAGTATTTT
- TRBJ1-1 many TRBV27 CASSFFSNTEAFF TGTGCCAGCAGTTTTTTTTCGAACACTGAAGCTTTCTTT
- TRBJ2-7 many TRBV7-8 CASSQALPRDQYF TGTGCCAGCAGTCAGGCTTTGCCCCGGGACCAGTACTTC
- TRBJ1-1 many TRBV6-2/TRBV6-3 CASRDLDEAFF TGTGCCAGCAGGGACTTAGACGAAGCTTTCTTT
TRBD2 TRBJ2-1 - TRBV29-1 CSAGLDSYNEQFF TGCAGCGCAGGACTAGATTCCTACAATGAGCAGTTCTTC
- TRBJ2-2 few TRBV29-1 CSVGQRTGELFF TGCAGCGTTGGGCAGCGGACCGGGGAGCTGTTTTTT
- TRBJ2-3 - TRBV20-1 CSAFLGGDTQYF TGCAGTGCATTTCTCGGTGGAGATACGCAGTATTTT
- TRBJ1-2 - TRBV10-3 CAISEGQAHFRVYGYTF TGTGCCATCAGTGAAGGGCAGGCGCACTTCCGGGTCTATGGCTACACCTTC